The next 3 T cell receptor beta chains were all read from a single sample in a study of OX40 agonist ivuxolimab in advanced cancers. Some clones are missing from TCRdb's copy, which holds only in-frame ones; the method was immunoSEQ multiplex PCR. The table lists about 80,000 clones, around 85% of them singletons. Sequences were derived from CD4+ or CD8+ T cells sorted from blood, sampled in a trial of the OX40 agonist ivuxolimab. These receptors originate from an adult with an advanced solid tumor such as melanoma, head and neck, liver or kidney cancer.

The chain has TRBV9 and TRBJ2-7, with D possibly being TRBD1 or TRBD2 (5 bases each). Germline CDR1 and CDR2: SGDLS and YYNGEE. V lost 0 bases to trimming and J lost 6 bases, with 13 bases between them. The CDR3 totals 14 residues. The DNA for the CDR3 is TGTGCCAGCAGCGTAGTCCGTTGGGGACCCGAGCAGTACTTC. Its protein product is CASSVVRWGPEQYF. Full variable domain (outside the CDR3, taken from reference TRBV9 and TRBJ2-7): DSGVTQTPKHLITATGQRVTLRCSPRSGDLSVYWYQQSLDQGLQFLIQYYNGEERAKGNILERFSAQQFPDLHSELNLSSLELGDSALYFCASSVVRWGPEQYFGPGTRLTVT.

The CDR3 DNA reads as TGTGCCAGCAGTTCCTTTCTTACCTACGAGCAGTACTTC. Protein sequence: CASSSFLTYEQYF. This chain uses TRBV27 with TRBJ2-7; D is unresolved. Per the germline V gene, CDR1 is MNHEY and CDR2 is SMNVEV (reference sequence). The CDR3 consists of 13 residues. The germline V and J ends were trimmed by 4 bases and 2 bases, with 9 bases remaining between them.

The chain links TRBV30 to TRBJ2-7, with 9 bases aligning to TRBD1. Looked up from germline, CDR1 is GTSNPN and CDR2 is SVGIG (reference sequence). V shed 5 bases, J shed 7 bases, and the junction held 6 bases outside the gene matches. There are 12 residues in the CDR3. CDR3 sequence reads: CAWDKDRGEQYF. The DNA for the CDR3 is TGTGCCTGGGACAAGGACAGGGGTGAGCAGTACTTC.